This entry describes one TCR beta chain. Antigen unknown. This sample is part of a study of cytomegalovirus exposure and HLA in healthy donors. As for the study in general: Across almost 400 genotyped donors, over 70% landed in the Caucasian-associated ancestry cluster.

V lost 0 bases and J lost 8, with 9 bases in between. The CDR3 consists of 13 residues. Germline values: CDR1 SGDLS, CDR2 YYNGEE. The PCR employed 60 Vbeta primers together with 13 Jbeta primers. Clones were sequenced by immunoSEQ multiplex PCR, and TCRdb holds only the in-frame ones, with some missing. Of 100,000 or so clones detected, approximately 72% appear once; the ten largest clones hold 13% to 15%. Whole-study results and caveats: The authors assumed roughly uniform sequencing depth across donors for presence/absence analyses. In a later analysis, V- and J-gene trimming of beta chains associated with a DCLRE1C missense variant, replicated independently. In a later analysis, most CMV-associated TCR beta chains appeared HLA-restricted.

The clonotype originates from a male donor in good health and CMV-seropositive. The V gene is TRBV9, the J gene TRBJ1-3; D may be TRBD1 (5 bases). Input material: PBMCs. This CDR3 reads CASSVAGEDTIYF. In DNA form, the CDR3 reads TGTGCCAGCAGCGTAGCGGGGGAGGACACCATATATTTT.